Following are 15 T cell receptor beta chains from one sample sequenced in a study of long-term antiretroviral therapy in people with HIV. Run at survey level, the immunoSEQ assay was version v3.0. Clones were sequenced by immunoSEQ multiplex PCR, and TCRdb holds only the in-frame ones, with some missing. The table records under 20,000 clones, 76% of them present only once. The material sequenced was unsorted PBMCs, taken 0.5 years before starting antiretroviral therapy. The receptors derive from a man younger than 35 with HIV.

This rearrangement joins TRBV11-2 to TRBJ2-7; D gene uncertain. The CDR3 is 14 residues long. Germline CDR1 is SGHAT and CDR2 is FQNNGV. V was pared by 0 bases and J by 3 bases, with 9 bases between. CDR3 sequence (DNA): TGTGCCAGCAGCTTAGACGGCCTTCTCTACGAGCAGTACTTC. Residues: CASSLDGLLYEQYF.

The genes are TRBV9 and TRBJ1-1; unclear D gene. The CDR3 has 14 residues. Trimming removed 1 base from V and 0 bases from J, with 7 bases in between. The germline gives CDR1 SGDLS, CDR2 YYNGEE. CDR3 coding DNA: TGTGCCAGCAGCGTATCTGGGTTGAACACTGAAGCTTTCTTT. Encoded protein: CASSVSGLNTEAFF. The complete variable domain, with remaining parts taken from reference TRBV9 and TRBJ1-1, reads DSGVTQTPKHLITATGQRVTLRCSPRSGDLSVYWYQQSLDQGLQFLIQYYNGEERAKGNILERFSAQQFPDLHSELNLSSLELGDSALYFCASSVSGLNTEAFFGQGTRLTVV.

V and J are TRBV13 and TRBJ1-2; 7 bases fit TRBD1. This CDR3 contains 14 residues. Germline CDR1 is PRHDT and CDR2 is FYEKMQ (reference sequence). Losses at the gene ends were 2 bases for V and 3 bases for J; bases not matched to a gene: 3. Written as DNA, the CDR3 is TGTGCCAGCAGCTTATTGACAGGGTACTATGGCTACACCTTC. Protein: CASSLLTGYYGYTF.

The chain joins TRBV7-8 to TRBJ1-5, with 7 bases lining up with TRBD1. CDR3 length equals 16 residues. After removal of 1 base from V and 7 bases from J, the junction contained 10 bases not matched to a gene. Germline-derived CDR1 and CDR2 are SGHVS and FQNEAQ. CDR3 nucleotides: TGTGCCAGCAGCTTAGACGGCAGGGGGGTATTCCAGCCCCAGCATTTT. Protein: CASSLDGRGVFQPQHF. Filled out from reference TRBV7-8 and TRBJ1-5, the complete variable domain reads GAGVSQSPRYKVAKRGQDVALRCDPISGHVSLFWYQQALGQGPEFLTYFQNEAQLDKSGLPSDRFFAERPEGSVSTLKIQRTQQEDSAVYLCASSLDGRGVFQPQHFGDGTRLSIL.

A few counts support this clone. The chain is built from TRBV7-6 and TRBJ1-4; D not resolved. CDR1 is SGHVS, CDR2 FNYEAQ, per germline. This CDR3 has 17 residues. Trimming pared 1 base from V and 8 bases from J, leaving 20 bases between. The CDR3 DNA is TGTGCCAGCAGCTTAGAGAATCGTTGGGAGATCGGCGAAAAACTGTTTTTT. Translated, it gives CASSLENRWEIGEKLFF.

V gene TRBV7-8 combines with J gene TRBJ1-1, with 8 bases fitting TRBD1. Germline V gene lookup returns CDR1 SGHVS and CDR2 FQNEAQ. There are 15 residues in the CDR3. After removal of 4 bases from V and 1 base from J, the junction contained 5 bases not matched to a gene. CDR3 in amino acids: CASSSGGGGNTEAFF. CDR3 in DNA: TGTGCCAGCAGCTCAGGGGGCGGTGGGAACACTGAAGCTTTCTTT.

V is TRBV7-2 and J is TRBJ1-4, with TRBD1 identical over 9 bases. Germline CDR1 and CDR2: SGHTA and FQGNSA. The V gene end was trimmed by 4 bases and the J gene end by 7 bases; junction bases not matched to a gene: 1. The CDR3 contains 13 residues. CDR3 DNA sequence: TGTGCCAGCAGCTCGGGACAGGGTGAAAAACTGTTTTTT. Translating it yields CASSSGQGEKLFF.

This rearrangement joins TRBV4-2 to TRBJ2-3; perhaps D is TRBD1 or TRBD2 (5 bases each). The CDR3 loop spans 15 amino acids. Germline lookup yields CDR1 LGHNA and CDR2 YNFKEQ. V lost 4 bases and J lost 0, with 11 bases in between. The CDR3 protein is CASSRGTASTDTQYF. The DNA for the CDR3 is TGTGCCAGCAGCCGGGGGACCGCCAGCACAGATACGCAGTATTTT.

J is TRBJ1-4 and V is TRBV6-6, with 8 bases aligning to TRBD1. V lost 5 bases, J lost 7 bases, and 6 bases stayed unmatched. The CDR3 runs to 14 residues. Germline V gene sequence: CDR1 MNHNY, CDR2 SVGAGI (reference sequence). The DNA for the CDR3 is TGTGCCAGCAGTGCGGACAGGGTGGGTGAAAAACTGTTTTTT. This encodes CASSADRVGEKLFF.

The genes are TRBV7-8 and TRBJ1-1, with a weak D call TRBD1 (6 bases). The CDR3 sequence is 15 residues long. Germline V gene data show CDR1 as SGHVS and CDR2 as FQNEAQ. Trimming shortened V by 5 bases and J by 13 bases, and 26 bases separated the two germline ends. Here the CDR3 reads CASSPTGTWVGVGFF. CDR3 nucleotide sequence: TGTGCCAGCAGCCCCACAGGGACCTGGGTTGGAGTTGGTTTCTTT.

CDR3 coding DNA: TGTGCCAGCAGCTTAGCAGGGAACACTGAAGCTTTCTTT. Its protein is CASSLAGNTEAFF. The V gene is TRBV7-8, the J gene TRBJ1-1; D is unclear. The germline V and J ends were trimmed by 0 bases and 1 base, with 3 bases remaining between them. The V gene's germline CDR1 is SGHVS and CDR2 FQNEAQ. The CDR3 is 13 residues long.

The chain carries TRBV27 and TRBJ2-2; D is unclear. Germline lookup yields CDR1 MNHEY and CDR2 SMNVEV (reference sequence). The length of the CDR3 is 13 residues. Between the trimmed V and J ends, which lost 7 bases and 2 bases, there was a span of 8 bases. DNA of the CDR3: TGTGCCAGCACACCTCTCAACACCGGGGAGCTGTTTTTT. It specifies CASTPLNTGELFF.

The chain uses TRBV7-9 and TRBJ2-7; D might be TRBD1 or TRBD2, each matching 5 bases. Germline V gene data show CDR1 as SEHNR and CDR2 as FQNEAQ (reference sequence). V dropped 1 base and J dropped 6 bases, with 10 bases sitting between them. The CDR3 is 13 amino acids. Here the CDR3 reads CASSLVGETEQYF. The CDR3 DNA follows: TGTGCCAGCAGCTTAGTGGGGGAAACCGAGCAGTACTTC.

The chain has TRBV7-2 and TRBJ2-7; D gene unclear. From germline, CDR1 is SGHTA and CDR2 FQGNSA. The CDR3 loop spans 15 amino acids. With 5 bases removed from V and 2 bases from J, the gap between germline ends came to 16 bases. The DNA of the CDR3 is TGTGCCAGCAGCATTAAAGGGCCCTCCCCCTACGAGCAGTACTTC. Translating it yields CASSIKGPSPYEQYF. The whole variable domain, filled in from reference TRBV7-2 and TRBJ2-7, reads GAGVSQSPSNKVTEKGKDVELRCDPISGHTALYWYRQSLGQGLEFLIYFQGNSAPDKSGLPSDRFSAERTGGSVSTLTIQRTQQEDSAVYLCASSIKGPSPYEQYFGPGTRLTVT.

This clone was recorded only once. V usage is TRBV6-5 and J usage is TRBJ1-1; D is unclear. V lost 6 bases and J 1 base, leaving 6 bases between the germline ends. The CDR3 extends over 12 amino acids. The germline gives CDR1 MNHEY, CDR2 SVGAGI. The CDR3 protein is CASSQRNTEAFF. The CDR3 nucleotides read TGTGCCAGCAGCCAGAGGAACACTGAAGCTTTCTTT.